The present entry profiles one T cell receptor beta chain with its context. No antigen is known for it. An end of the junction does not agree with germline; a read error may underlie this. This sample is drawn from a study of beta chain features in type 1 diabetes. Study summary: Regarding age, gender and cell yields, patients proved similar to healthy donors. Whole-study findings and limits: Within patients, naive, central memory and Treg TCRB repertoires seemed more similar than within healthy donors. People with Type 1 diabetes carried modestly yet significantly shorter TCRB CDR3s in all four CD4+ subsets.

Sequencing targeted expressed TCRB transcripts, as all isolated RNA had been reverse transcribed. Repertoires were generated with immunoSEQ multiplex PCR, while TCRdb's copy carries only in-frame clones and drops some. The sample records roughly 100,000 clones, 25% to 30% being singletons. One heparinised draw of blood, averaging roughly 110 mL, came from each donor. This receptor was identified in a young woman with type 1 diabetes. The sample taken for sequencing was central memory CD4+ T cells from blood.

CDR3 DNA sequence: TGTGCCAGCTCACCACCTTTCGTAGGCGGGAGCGCTCATTTT. Translated: CASSPPFVGGSAHF. The chain couples TRBV18 to TRBJ2-3, with 7 bases matching TRBD2. Germline-derived CDR1 and CDR2 are KGHSH and LQKENI. The length of the CDR3 is 14 residues.